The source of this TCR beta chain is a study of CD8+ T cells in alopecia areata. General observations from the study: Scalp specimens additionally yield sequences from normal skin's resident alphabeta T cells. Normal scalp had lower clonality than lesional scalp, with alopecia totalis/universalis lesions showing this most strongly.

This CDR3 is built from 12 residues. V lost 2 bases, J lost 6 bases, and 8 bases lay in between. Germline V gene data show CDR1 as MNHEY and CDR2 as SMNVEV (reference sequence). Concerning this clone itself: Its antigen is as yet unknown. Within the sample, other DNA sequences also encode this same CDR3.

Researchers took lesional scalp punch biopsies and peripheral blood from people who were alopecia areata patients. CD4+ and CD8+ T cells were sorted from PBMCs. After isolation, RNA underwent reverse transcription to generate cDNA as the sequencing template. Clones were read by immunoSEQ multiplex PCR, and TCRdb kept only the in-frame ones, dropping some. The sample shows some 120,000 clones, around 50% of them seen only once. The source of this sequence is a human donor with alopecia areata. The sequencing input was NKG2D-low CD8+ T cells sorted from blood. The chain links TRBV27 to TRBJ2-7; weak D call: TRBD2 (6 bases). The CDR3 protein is CASSLVGSEQYF. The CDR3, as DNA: TGTGCCAGCAGTTTAGTCGGGAGCGAGCAGTACTTC.